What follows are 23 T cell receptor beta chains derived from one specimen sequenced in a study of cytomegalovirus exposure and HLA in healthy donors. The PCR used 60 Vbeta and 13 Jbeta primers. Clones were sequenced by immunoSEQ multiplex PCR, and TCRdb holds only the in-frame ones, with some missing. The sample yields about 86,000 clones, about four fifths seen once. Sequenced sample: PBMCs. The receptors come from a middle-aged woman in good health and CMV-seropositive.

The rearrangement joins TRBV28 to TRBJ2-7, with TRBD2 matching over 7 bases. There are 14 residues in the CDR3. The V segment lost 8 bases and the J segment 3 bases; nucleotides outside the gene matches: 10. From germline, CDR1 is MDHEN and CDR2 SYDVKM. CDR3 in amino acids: CASGTNSVGYEQYF. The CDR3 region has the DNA TGTGCCAGCGGGACTAATTCTGTGGGCTACGAGCAGTACTTC. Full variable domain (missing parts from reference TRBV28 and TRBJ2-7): DVKVTQSSRYLVKRTGEKVFLECVQDMDHENMFWYRQDPGLGLRLIYFSYDVKMKEKGDIPEGYSVSREKKERFSLILESASTNQTSMYLCASGTNSVGYEQYFGPGTRLTVT.

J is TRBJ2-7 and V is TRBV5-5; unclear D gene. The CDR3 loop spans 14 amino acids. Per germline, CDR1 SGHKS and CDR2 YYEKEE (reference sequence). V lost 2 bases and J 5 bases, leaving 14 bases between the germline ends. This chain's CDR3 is CASSFEPPVHEQYF. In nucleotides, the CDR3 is TGTGCCAGCAGCTTTGAACCTCCGGTCCACGAGCAGTACTTC.

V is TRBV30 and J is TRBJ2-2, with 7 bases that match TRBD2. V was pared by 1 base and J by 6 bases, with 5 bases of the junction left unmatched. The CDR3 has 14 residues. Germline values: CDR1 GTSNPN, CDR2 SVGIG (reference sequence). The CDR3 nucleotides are TGTGCCTGGAGTGGGGGAGGGTGGTCCGGGGAGCTGTTTTTT. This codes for CAWSGGGWSGELFF.

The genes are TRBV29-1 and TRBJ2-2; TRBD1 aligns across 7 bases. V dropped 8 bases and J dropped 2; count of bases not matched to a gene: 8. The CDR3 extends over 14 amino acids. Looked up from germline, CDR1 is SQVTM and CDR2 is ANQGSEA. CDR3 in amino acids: CSFHRGGNTGELFF. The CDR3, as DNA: TGCAGCTTCCACAGGGGTGGAAACACCGGGGAGCTGTTTTTT.

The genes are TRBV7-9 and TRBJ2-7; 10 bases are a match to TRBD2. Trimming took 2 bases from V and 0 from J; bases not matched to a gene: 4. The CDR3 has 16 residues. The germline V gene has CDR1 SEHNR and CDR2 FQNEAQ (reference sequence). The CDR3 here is CASSLSSGGGSYEQYF. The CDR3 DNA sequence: TGTGCCAGCAGCTTATCAAGCGGGGGGGGCTCCTACGAGCAGTACTTC.

CDR3 nucleotides: TGTGCCAGCAGTTTAGGACAGGGGTTTTCCTACGAGCAGTACTTC. Protein: CASSLGQGFSYEQYF. The chain has TRBV28 and TRBJ2-7; 9 bases align to TRBD1. Germline CDR1 MDHEN, CDR2 SYDVKM. This CDR3 comprises 15 residues. Germline trimming cut 2 bases from V and 1 base from J; bases unmatched to any gene: 3. The whole variable domain, filled in from reference TRBV28 and TRBJ2-7, reads DVKVTQSSRYLVKRTGEKVFLECVQDMDHENMFWYRQDPGLGLRLIYFSYDVKMKEKGDIPEGYSVSREKKERFSLILESASTNQTSMYLCASSLGQGFSYEQYFGPGTRLTVT.

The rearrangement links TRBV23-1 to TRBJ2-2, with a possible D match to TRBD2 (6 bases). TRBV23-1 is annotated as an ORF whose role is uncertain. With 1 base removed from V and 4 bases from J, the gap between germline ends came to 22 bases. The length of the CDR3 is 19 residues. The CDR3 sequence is CASSQYGTLGGLVTGELFF. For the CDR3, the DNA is TGCGCCAGCAGTCAATACGGGACGCTAGGAGGGTTGGTCACCGGGGAGCTGTTTTTT.

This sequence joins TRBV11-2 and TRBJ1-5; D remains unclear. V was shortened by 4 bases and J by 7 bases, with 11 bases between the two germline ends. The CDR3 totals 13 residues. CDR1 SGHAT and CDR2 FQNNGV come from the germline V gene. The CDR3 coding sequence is TGTGCCAGCAGCTCTGAGGGCGGGCAGCCCCAGCATTTT. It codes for CASSSEGGQPQHF.

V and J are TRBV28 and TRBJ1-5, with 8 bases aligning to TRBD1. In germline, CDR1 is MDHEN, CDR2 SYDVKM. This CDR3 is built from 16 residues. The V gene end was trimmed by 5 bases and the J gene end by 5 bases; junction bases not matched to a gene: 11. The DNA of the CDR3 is TGTGCCAGCAGTCCCGTATTTACAGGGGGGGATCAGCCCCAGCATTTT. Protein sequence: CASSPVFTGGDQPQHF.

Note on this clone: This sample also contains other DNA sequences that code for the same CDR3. This CDR3 is CASSVGGLAGTYEQYF. The CDR3 coding sequence is TGTGCCAGCAGCGTAGGTGGACTAGCGGGAACCTACGAGCAGTACTTC. The rearrangement uses TRBV9 and TRBJ2-7, with TRBD2 matching over 12 bases. CDR3 length equals 16 residues. V gave up 0 bases and J gave up 2 bases; unmatched junction bases: 3. Germline CDR1 reads SGDLS; CDR2 reads YYNGEE.

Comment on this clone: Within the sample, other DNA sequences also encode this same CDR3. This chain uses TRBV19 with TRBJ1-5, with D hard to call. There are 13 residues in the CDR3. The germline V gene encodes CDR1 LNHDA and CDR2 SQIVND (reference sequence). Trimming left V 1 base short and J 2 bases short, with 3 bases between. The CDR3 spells CASSIAGNQPQHF. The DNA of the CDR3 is TGTGCCAGTAGTATAGCCGGCAATCAGCCCCAGCATTTT.

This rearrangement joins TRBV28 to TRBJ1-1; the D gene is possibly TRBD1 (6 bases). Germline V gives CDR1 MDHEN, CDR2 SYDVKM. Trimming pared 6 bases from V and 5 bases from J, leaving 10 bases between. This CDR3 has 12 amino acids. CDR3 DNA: TGTGCCAGCAGCGATCAGGGGACTGAAGCTTTCTTT. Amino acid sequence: CASSDQGTEAFF.

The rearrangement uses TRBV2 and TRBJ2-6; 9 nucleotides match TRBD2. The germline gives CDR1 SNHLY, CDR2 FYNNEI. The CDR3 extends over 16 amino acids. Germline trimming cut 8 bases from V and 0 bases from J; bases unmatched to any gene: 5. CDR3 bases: TGTGCCAGCGGAGGGACTAGCTCCTCTGGGGCCAACGTCCTGACTTTC. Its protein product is CASGGTSSSGANVLTF.

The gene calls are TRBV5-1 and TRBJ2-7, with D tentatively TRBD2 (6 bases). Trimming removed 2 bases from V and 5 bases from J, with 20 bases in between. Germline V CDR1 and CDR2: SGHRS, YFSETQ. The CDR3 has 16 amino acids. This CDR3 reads CASSFTAGPNFHEQYF. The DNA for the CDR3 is TGCGCCAGCAGCTTCACCGCGGGGCCCAACTTCCACGAGCAGTACTTC.

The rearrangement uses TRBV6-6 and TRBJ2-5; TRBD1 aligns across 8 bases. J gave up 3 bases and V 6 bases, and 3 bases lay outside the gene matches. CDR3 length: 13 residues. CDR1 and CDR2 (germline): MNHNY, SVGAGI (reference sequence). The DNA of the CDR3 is TGTGCCAGCAGCCAGACAGGGGAAGAGACCCAGTACTTC. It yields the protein CASSQTGEETQYF.

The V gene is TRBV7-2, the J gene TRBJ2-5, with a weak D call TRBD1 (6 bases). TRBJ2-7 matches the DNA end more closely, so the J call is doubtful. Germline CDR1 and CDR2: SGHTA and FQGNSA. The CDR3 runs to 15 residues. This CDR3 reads CASSNLRQASYEQYF. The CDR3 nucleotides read TGTGCCAGCAGCAACCTCAGACAGGCATCCTACGAGCAGTACTTC.

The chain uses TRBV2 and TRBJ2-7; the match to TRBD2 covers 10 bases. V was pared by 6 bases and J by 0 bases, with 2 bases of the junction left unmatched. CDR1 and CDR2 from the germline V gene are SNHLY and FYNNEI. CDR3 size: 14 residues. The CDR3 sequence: CASRPSGSSYEQYF. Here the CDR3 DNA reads TGTGCCAGCAGGCCTAGCGGGAGCTCCTACGAGCAGTACTTC. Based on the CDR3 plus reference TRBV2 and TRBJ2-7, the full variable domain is EPEVTQTPSHQVTQMGQEVILRCVPISNHLYFYWYRQILGQKVEFLVSFYNNEISEKSEIFDDQFSVERPDGSNFTLKIRSTKLEDSAMYFCASRPSGSSYEQYFGPGTRLTVT.

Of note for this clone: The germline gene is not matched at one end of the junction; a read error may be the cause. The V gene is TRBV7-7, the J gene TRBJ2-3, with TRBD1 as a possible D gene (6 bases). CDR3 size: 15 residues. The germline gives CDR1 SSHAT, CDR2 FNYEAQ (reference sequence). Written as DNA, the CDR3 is TGTGCTAGCAGCTTAGGTACAGGGTTGACAGATACGCAGTATTTT. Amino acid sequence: CASSLGTGLTDTQYF.

CDR3 in amino acids: CASSTRTGPNYGYTF. The CDR3 DNA is TGTGCCAGTAGTACCCGGACAGGGCCGAACTATGGCTACACCTTC. This chain uses TRBV19 with TRBJ1-2; 8 nucleotides agree with TRBD1. Trimming cost V 4 bases and J 2 bases; bases outside gene matches: 6. The CDR3 extends over 15 amino acids. Germline V gives CDR1 LNHDA, CDR2 SQIVND (reference sequence).

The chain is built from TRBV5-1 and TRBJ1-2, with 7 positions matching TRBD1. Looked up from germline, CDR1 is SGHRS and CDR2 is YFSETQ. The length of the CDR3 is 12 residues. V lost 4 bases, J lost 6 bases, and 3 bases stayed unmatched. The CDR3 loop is CASSVDRDGYTF. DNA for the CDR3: TGCGCCAGCAGCGTAGACAGGGATGGCTACACCTTC.

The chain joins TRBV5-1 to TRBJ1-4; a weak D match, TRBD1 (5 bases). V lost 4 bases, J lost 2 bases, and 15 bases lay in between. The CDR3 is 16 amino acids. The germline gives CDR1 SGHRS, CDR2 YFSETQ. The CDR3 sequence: CASSPQGATTNEKLFF. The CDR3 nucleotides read TGCGCCAGCAGCCCCCAAGGGGCGACTACTAATGAAAAACTGTTTTTT.

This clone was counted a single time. The CDR3 DNA sequence: TGTGCCAGCAGCTTACACACAGATACGCAGTATTTT. As protein: CASSLHTDTQYF. The chain is built from TRBV7-2 and TRBJ2-3; D is uncertain. Trimming removed 2 bases from V and 2 bases from J, with 2 bases in between. The CDR3 is 12 residues long. The germline V gene has CDR1 SGHTA and CDR2 FQGNSA.

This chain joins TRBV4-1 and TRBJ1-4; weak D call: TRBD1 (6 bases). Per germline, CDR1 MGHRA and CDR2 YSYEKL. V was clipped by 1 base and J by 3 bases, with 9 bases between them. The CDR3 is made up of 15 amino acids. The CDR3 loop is CASSQGGPSNEKLFF. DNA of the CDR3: TGCGCCAGCAGCCAAGGGGGGCCTTCTAATGAAAAACTGTTTTTT.